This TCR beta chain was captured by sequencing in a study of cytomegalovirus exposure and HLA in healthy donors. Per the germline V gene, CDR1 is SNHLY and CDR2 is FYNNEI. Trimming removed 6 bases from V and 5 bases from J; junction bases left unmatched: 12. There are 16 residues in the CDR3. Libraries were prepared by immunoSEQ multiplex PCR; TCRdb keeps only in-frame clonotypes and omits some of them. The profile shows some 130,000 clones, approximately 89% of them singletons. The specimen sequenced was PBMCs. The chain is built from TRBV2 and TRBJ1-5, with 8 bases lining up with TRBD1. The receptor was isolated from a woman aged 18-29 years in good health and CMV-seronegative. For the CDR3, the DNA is TGTGCCAGCAGGAGGGGACAGGAGAAACCTGATCAGCCCCAGCATTTT. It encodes CASRRGQEKPDQPQHF.